One T cell receptor beta chain is described in this entry. Its antigen is currently unknown. The data were obtained in a study of identical twins. Study-level findings and limits: Within monozygotic twins, out-of-frame TCR alpha sharing was underestimated by the models.

The V gene's germline CDR1 is LGHDT and CDR2 YNNKEL (reference sequence). Between the trimmed V and J ends, which lost 4 bases and 1 base, there was a span of 14 bases. This CDR3 has 16 residues. Template switching, a step in the protocol, added a universal primer site, and cDNA carried unique molecular identifiers. TCRdb called the 5' RACE reads again in MiXCR, with one record for every CDR3 protein. The profile shows some 570,000 distinct CDR3 sequences, approximately 20% of them singletons. These data were likewise used in another study, on yellow fever vaccine responses in identical twins.

This receptor was identified in a woman aged 18-30 years in good health. The chain joins TRBV3-1 to TRBJ2-4, with no clear D. The sample taken for sequencing was CD4+ T cells sorted from blood. The CDR3: CASSPQSLRAKNIQYF. CDR3 DNA: TGTGCCAGCAGCCCGCAATCGTTGAGGGCCAAAAACATTCAGTACTTC.